This T cell receptor beta chain came from a study of Graves' ophthalmopathy and Graves' hyperthyroidism. Across the whole study: Peripheral blood samples were taken at initial diagnosis, before any treatment. Notes on the study in general: Discrimination between ophthalmopathy and stable hyperthyroidism by a 13-signature model showed about 88% sensitivity and roughly 81% specificity. The model's ophthalmopathy progression predictions had approximately 65% sensitivity and about 72% specificity.

The sample holds many counts of this clonotype. Antigen: not known. RNA transcripts yielded amplified TCR beta CDR3 regions. The workflow started with a first-round RT-PCR run with HTBI primers and then moved on to a second-round multiplex PCR. MiXCR, run by TCRdb on the multiplex PCR reads, gives a single entry per CDR3 protein. In the table there are some 350,000 distinct CDR3 sequences, about a sixth of which are singletons. The CDR3 has 14 residues. V lost 3 bases and J lost 6, with 11 bases in between. Germline V gives CDR1 SGHTA, CDR2 FQGNSA. Sequenced sample: peripheral blood. V and J are TRBV7-2 and TRBJ2-2; D is undetermined. The receptor was isolated from an adult woman with stable Graves' hyperthyroidism. CDR3 in amino acids: CASSFKFGAGELFF. For the CDR3, the DNA is TGTGCCAGCAGCTTTAAGTTTGGGGCCGGGGAGCTGTTTTTT.